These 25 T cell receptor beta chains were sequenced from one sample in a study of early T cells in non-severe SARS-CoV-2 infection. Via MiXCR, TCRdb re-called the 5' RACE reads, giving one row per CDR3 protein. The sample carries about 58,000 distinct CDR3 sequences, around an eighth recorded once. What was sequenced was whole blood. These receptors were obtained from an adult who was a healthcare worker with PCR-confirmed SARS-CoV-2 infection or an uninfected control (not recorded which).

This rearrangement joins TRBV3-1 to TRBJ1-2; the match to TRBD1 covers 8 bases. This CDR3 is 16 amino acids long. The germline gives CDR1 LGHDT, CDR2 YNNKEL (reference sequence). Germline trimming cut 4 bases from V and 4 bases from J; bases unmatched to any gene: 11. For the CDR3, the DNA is TGTGCCAGCAGCCCATCCCCAACAGGGGGTTTCTATGGCTACACCTTC. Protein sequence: CASSPSPTGGFYGYTF.

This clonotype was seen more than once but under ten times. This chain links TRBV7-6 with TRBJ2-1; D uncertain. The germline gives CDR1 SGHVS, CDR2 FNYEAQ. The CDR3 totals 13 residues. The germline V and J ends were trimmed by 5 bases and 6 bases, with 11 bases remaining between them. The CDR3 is CASSLAGSNEQFF. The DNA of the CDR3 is TGTGCCAGCAGCCTGGCTGGGTCCAATGAGCAGTTCTTC.

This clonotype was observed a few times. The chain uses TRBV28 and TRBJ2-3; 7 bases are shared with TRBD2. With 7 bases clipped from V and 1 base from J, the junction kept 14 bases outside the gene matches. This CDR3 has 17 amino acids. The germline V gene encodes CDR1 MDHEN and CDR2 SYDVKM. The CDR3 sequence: CASNPAGGRLRTDTQYF. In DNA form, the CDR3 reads TGTGCCAGCAACCCAGCCGGGGGGAGGTTACGCACAGATACGCAGTATTTT.

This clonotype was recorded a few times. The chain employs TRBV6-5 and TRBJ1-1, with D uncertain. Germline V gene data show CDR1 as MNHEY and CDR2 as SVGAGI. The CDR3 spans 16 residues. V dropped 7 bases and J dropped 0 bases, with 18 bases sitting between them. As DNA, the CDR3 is TGTGCCAGCACCCCGGACGGAAATGTTTTGAACACTGAAGCTTTCTTT. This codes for CASTPDGNVLNTEAFF.

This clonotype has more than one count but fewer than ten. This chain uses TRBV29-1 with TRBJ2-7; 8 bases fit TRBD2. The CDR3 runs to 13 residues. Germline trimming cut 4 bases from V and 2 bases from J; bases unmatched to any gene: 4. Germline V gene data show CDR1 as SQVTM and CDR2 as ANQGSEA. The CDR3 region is CSVGETSAYEQYF. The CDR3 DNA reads TGCAGCGTTGGCGAGACTAGCGCCTACGAGCAGTACTTC.

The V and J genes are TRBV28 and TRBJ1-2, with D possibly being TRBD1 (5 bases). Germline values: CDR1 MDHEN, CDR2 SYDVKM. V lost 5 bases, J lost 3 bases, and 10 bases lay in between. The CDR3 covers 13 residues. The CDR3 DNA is TGTGCCAGCAGTCTAGGCAGGGACTATGGCTACACCTTC. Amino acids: CASSLGRDYGYTF.

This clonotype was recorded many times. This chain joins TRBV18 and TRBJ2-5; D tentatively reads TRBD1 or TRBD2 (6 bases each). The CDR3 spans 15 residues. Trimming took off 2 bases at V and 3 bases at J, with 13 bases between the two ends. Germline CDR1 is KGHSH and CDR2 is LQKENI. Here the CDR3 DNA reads TGTGCCAGCTCACCAGACTCGGGGGCGGAAGAGACCCAGTACTTC. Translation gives CASSPDSGAEETQYF.

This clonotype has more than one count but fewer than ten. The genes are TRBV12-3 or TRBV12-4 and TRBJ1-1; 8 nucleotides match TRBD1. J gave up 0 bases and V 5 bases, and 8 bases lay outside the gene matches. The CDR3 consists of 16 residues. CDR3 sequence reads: CASSAWTGTMNTEAFF. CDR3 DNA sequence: TGTGCCAGCAGTGCTTGGACAGGGACCATGAACACTGAAGCTTTCTTT.

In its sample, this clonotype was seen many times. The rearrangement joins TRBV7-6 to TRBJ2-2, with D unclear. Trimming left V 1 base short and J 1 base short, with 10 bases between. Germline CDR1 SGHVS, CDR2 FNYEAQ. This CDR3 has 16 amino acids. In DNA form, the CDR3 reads TGTGCCAGCAGCTTAGGGGCCAGCGTGAACACCGGGGAGCTGTTTTTT. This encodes CASSLGASVNTGELFF. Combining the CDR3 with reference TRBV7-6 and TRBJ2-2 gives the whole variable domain GAGVSQSPRYKVTKRGQDVALRCDPISGHVSLYWYRQALGQGPEFLTYFNYEAQQDKSGLPNDRFSAERPEGSISTLTIQRTEQRDSAMYRCASSLGASVNTGELFFGEGSRLTVL.

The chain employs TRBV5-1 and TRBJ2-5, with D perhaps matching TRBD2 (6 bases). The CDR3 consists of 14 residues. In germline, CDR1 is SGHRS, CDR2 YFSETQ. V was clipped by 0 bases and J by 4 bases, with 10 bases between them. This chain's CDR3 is CASSLGRATETQYF. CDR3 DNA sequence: TGCGCCAGCAGCTTGGGGAGGGCCACAGAGACCCAGTACTTC.

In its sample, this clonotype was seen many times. The CDR3 DNA sequence: TGTGCCAGCAGCTTTCTGCAGGGAAGGAATCAGCCCCAGCATTTT. Protein product: CASSFLQGRNQPQHF. V and J are TRBV5-5 and TRBJ1-5; TRBD1 is a possible D gene (5 bases). The CDR3 length is 15 residues. Deletions cut 2 bases from V and 4 bases from J, with 13 bases between. Per germline, CDR1 SGHKS and CDR2 YYEKEE (reference sequence).

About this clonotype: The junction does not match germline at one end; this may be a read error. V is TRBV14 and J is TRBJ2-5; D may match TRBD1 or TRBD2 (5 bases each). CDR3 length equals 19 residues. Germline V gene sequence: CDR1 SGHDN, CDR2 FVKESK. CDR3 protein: CASSKDPDFRRGPQETQYF. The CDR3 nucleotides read TGTGCCAGCAGCAAAGATCCGGACTTCCGACGGGGCCCTCAAGAGACCCAGTACTTC.

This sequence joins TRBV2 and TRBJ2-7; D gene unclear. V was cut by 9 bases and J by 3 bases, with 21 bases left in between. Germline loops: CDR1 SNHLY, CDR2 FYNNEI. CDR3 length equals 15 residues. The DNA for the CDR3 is TGTGCCAGTTCCCCTGGGGAACCCGAACACTACGAGCAGTACTTC. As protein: CASSPGEPEHYEQYF.

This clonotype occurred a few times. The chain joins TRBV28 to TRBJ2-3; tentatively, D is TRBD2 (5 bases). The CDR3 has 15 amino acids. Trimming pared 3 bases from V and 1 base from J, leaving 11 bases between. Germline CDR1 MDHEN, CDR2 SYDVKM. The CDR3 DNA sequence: TGTGCCAGCAGTTTCCAGCCCGGGGGCACAGATACGCAGTATTTT. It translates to CASSFQPGGTDTQYF.

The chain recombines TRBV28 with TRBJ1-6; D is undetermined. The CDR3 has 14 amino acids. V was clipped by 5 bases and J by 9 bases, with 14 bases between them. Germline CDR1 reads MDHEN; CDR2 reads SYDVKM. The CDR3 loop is CASSTPHLGSPLHF. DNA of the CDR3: TGTGCCAGCAGTACACCGCATCTAGGTTCACCCCTCCACTTT. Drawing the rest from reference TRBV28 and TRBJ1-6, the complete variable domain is DVKVTQSSRYLVKRTGEKVFLECVQDMDHENMFWYRQDPGLGLRLIYFSYDVKMKEKGDIPEGYSVSREKKERFSLILESASTNQTSMYLCASSTPHLGSPLHFGNGTRLTVT.

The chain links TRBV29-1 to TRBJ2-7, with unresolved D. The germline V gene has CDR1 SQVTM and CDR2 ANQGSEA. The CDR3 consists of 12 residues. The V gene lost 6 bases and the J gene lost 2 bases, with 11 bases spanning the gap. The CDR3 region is CSVVVMAYEQYF. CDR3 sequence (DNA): TGCAGCGTCGTAGTCATGGCCTACGAGCAGTACTTC.

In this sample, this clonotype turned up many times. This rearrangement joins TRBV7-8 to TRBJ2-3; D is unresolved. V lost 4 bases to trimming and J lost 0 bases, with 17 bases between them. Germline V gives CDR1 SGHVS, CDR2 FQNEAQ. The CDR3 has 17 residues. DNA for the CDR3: TGTGCCAGCAGCTCATATTGGCTCCAGGCTAGCACAGATACGCAGTATTTT. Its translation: CASSSYWLQASTDTQYF.

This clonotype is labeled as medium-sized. CDR3 sequence reads: CASSKGQDTGELFF. In DNA, the CDR3 is TGTGCCAGCAGCAAGGGACAGGACACCGGGGAGCTGTTTTTT. V usage is TRBV5-4 and J usage is TRBJ2-2; 8 positions match TRBD1. Germline loops: CDR1 SGHNT, CDR2 YYREEE (reference sequence). The CDR3 covers 14 residues. Trimming removed 4 bases from V and 3 bases from J; junction bases left unmatched: 2.

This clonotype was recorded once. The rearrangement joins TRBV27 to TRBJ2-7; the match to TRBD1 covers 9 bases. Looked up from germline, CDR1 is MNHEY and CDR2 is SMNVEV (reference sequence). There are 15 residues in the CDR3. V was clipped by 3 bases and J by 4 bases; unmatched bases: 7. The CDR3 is CASSLPGQGPYEQYF. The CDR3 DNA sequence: TGTGCCAGCAGTTTGCCGGGACAGGGACCTTACGAGCAGTACTTC.

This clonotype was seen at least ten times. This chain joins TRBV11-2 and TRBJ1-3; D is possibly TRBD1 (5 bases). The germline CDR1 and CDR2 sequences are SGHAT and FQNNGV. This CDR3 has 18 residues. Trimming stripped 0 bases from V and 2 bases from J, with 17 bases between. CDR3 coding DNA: TGTGCCAGCAGCTTAGATGGGGTCCGGCCAGGGACTGGAAACACCATATATTTT. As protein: CASSLDGVRPGTGNTIYF. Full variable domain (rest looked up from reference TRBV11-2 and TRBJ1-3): EAGVAQSPRYKIIEKRQSVAFWCNPISGHATLYWYQQILGQGPKLLIQFQNNGVVDDSQLPKDRFSAERLKGVDSTLKIQPAKLEDSAVYLCASSLDGVRPGTGNTIYFGEGSWLTVV.

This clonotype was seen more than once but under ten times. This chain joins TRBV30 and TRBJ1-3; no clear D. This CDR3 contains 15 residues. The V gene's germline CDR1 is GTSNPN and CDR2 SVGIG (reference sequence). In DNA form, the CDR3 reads TGTGCTGGAGGGATCCCTTCACTCTCTGGAAACACCATATATTTT. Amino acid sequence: CAGGIPSLSGNTIYF.

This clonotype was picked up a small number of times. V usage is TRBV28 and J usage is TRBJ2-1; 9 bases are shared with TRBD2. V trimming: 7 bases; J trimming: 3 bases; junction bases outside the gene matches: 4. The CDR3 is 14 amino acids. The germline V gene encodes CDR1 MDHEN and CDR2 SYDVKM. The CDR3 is CASKLAGRYNEQFF. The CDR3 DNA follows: TGTGCCAGCAAACTAGCGGGCCGCTACAATGAGCAGTTCTTC.

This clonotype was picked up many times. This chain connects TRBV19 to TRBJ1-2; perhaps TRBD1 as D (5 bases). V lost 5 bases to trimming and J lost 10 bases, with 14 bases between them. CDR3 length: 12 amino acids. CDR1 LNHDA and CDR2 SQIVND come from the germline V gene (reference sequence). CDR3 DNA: TGTGCCAGTAGTCCCCGAGGGGAGCACTACACCTTC. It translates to CASSPRGEHYTF.

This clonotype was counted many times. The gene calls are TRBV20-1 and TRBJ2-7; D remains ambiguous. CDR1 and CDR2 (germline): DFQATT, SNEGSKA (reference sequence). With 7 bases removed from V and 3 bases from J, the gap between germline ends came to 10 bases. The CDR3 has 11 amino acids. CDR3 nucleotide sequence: TGCAGTGGCGCAGCCCTCTACGAGCAGTACTTC. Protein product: CSGAALYEQYF.

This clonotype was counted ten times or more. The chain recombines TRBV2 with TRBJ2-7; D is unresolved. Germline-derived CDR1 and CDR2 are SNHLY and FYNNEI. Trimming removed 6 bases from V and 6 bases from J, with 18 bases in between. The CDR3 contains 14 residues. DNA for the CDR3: TGTGCCAGCAGGGCTATATCCTCAGGAATCGAGCAGTACTTC. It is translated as CASRAISSGIEQYF.